The 5 T cell receptor beta chains listed next were all sequenced from one sample in a study of T cell responses to AZD1222 COVID-19 vaccine. Method: immunoSEQ multiplex PCR; TCRdb's copy keeps in-frame clones and lacks some. The sample consists of 130,000 to 150,000 clones, roughly 90% of them appearing once. This sample comprised peripheral blood, obtained 28 days after the second AZD1222 dose. The origin of the receptors is an adult who received the AZD1222 COVID-19 vaccine.

The V call is TRBV15, the J call TRBJ2-1; D not certain. Looked up from germline, CDR1 is LNHNV and CDR2 is YYDKDF (reference sequence). The V and J ends lost 1 base and 4 bases respectively, with 14 bases between them. The CDR3 has 16 amino acids. CDR3 coding DNA: TGTGCCACCAGCAGAGGCCCAGACACAATGTACAATGAGCAGTTCTTC. Residues: CATSRGPDTMYNEQFF.

The chain has TRBV11-2 and TRBJ2-1; 8 bases fit TRBD2. V trimming: 0 bases; J trimming: 9 bases; junction bases outside the gene matches: 7. The germline CDR1 and CDR2 sequences are SGHAT and FQNNGV. CDR3 length: 15 amino acids. The chain's CDR3 is CASSLEPGLVSEQFF. The CDR3 DNA reads as TGTGCCAGCAGCTTAGAACCGGGACTAGTCTCTGAGCAGTTCTTC.

V is TRBV27 and J is TRBJ2-5, with no clear D. Trimming took off 10 bases at V and 2 bases at J, with 14 bases between the two ends. This CDR3 has 13 amino acids. Germline V gene sequence: CDR1 MNHEY, CDR2 SMNVEV (reference sequence). The CDR3 is CAISERRQETQYF. CDR3 DNA: TGTGCCATCTCCGAACGGAGACAAGAGACCCAGTACTTC.

The genes are TRBV7-9 and TRBJ1-2, with no clear D. The CDR3 is 13 residues long. Per the germline V gene, CDR1 is SEHNR and CDR2 is FQNEAQ (reference sequence). The ends were cut back, 5 bases at V and 3 bases at J, with 10 bases in the middle. This CDR3 reads CASSPMNDYGYTF. In DNA, the CDR3 is TGTGCCAGCAGCCCAATGAACGACTATGGCTACACCTTC.

The V and J genes are TRBV13 and TRBJ2-5; 10 nucleotides match TRBD1. CDR1 is PRHDT, CDR2 FYEKMQ, per germline (reference sequence). The junction had 7 bases not matched to a gene; V was cut back by 5 bases and J by 4 bases. This CDR3 has 15 amino acids. The CDR3 DNA reads as TGTGCCAGCAGCCCGGGGACAGGGGAGGGAGAGACCCAGTACTTC. Residues: CASSPGTGEGETQYF.